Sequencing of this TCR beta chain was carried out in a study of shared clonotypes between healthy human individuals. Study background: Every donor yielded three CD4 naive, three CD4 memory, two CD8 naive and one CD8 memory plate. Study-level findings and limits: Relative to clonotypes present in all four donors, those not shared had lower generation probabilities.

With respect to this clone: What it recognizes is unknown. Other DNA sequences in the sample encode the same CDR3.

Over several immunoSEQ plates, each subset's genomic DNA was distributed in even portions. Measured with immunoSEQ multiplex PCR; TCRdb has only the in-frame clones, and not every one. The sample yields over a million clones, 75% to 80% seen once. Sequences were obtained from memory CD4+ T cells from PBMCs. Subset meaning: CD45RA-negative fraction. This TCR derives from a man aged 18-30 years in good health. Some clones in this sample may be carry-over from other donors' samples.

CDR3 sequence (DNA): TGCGCCAGCAGCTTGGCAGGGACCGGGGAGCTGTTTTTT. Translating gives CASSLAGTGELFF. The chain joins TRBV5-1 to TRBJ2-2, with D maybe TRBD1 (5 bases). Germline values: CDR1 SGHRS, CDR2 YFSETQ. The V gene lost 0 bases and the J gene lost 5 bases, with 5 bases spanning the gap. The CDR3 sequence is 13 residues long.